Listed below are T cell receptor beta chains from one sample, sequenced in a study of blood T cell repertoires in COVID-19. Assay: immunoSEQ multiplex PCR; the TCRdb copy retains only in-frame clones and omits some. Here the sample spans 150,000 or so clones, less than 90% being singletons. Sample: PBMCs or T cells enriched from blood (not recorded which). The receptors were sampled from a woman in her forties or fifties who had been exposed to COVID-19. The CDR3 runs from the conserved cysteine through the conserved F or W. D genes are given only for firm matches. A row's size may be missing; if present it is once, few, many or a size class.

j_gene: TRBJ2-2
d_gene: TRBD2
v_gene: TRBV11-3
abundance: -
CDR3aa: CASTYLGGSTGELFF
CDR3nt: TGTGCCAGCACCTATCTGGGCGGGAGCACCGGGGAGCTGTTTTTT

j_gene: TRBJ1-2
d_gene: TRBD1
v_gene: TRBV9
abundance: once
CDR3aa: CASSPSQGSNYGYTF
CDR3nt: TGTGCCAGCAGCCCCTCACAGGGGAGTAACTATGGCTACACCTTC

j_gene: TRBJ2-7
d_gene: TRBD1
v_gene: TRBV7-2
abundance: -
CDR3aa: CASSLDWDRIPYEQYF
CDR3nt: TGTGCCAGCAGCTTAGATTGGGACAGAATACCCTACGAGCAGTACTTC

j_gene: TRBJ1-2
d_gene: TRBD1
v_gene: TRBV5-1
abundance: -
CDR3aa: CASSQEAGGANYGYTF
CDR3nt: TGCGCCAGCAGCCAGGAAGCAGGGGGAGCTAACTATGGCTACACCTTC

j_gene: TRBJ2-1
d_gene: -
v_gene: TRBV14
abundance: once
CDR3aa: CASSQFGLGEQFF
CDR3nt: TGTGCCAGCAGCCAATTCGGTCTCGGGGAGCAGTTCTTC

j_gene: TRBJ1-2
d_gene: -
v_gene: TRBV29-1
abundance: -
CDR3aa: CSARQGPNYGYTF
CDR3nt: TGCAGCGCTCGGCAGGGCCCTAACTATGGCTACACCTTC

j_gene: TRBJ2-2
d_gene: TRBD1
v_gene: TRBV4-1
abundance: -
CDR3aa: CASSQGGTGAGELFF
CDR3nt: TGCGCCAGCAGCCAAGGCGGGACAGGGGCCGGGGAGCTGTTTTTT

j_gene: TRBJ1-1
d_gene: -
v_gene: TRBV25-1
abundance: -
CDR3aa: CASRRLMNTEAFF
CDR3nt: TGTGCCAGCAGAAGACTTATGAACACTGAAGCTTTCTTT

j_gene: TRBJ2-5
d_gene: TRBD2
v_gene: TRBV9
abundance: once
CDR3aa: CASSVGQAGGRETQYF
CDR3nt: TGTGCCAGCAGCGTAGGGCAAGCGGGGGGGCGAGAGACCCAGTACTTC

j_gene: TRBJ1-2
d_gene: -
v_gene: TRBV2
abundance: -
CDR3aa: CASSLRSYGYTF
CDR3nt: TGTGCCAGCAGCCTTAGGAGCTATGGCTACACCTTC

j_gene: TRBJ1-4
d_gene: -
v_gene: TRBV6-2/TRBV6-3
abundance: -
CDR3aa: CASSYTRQVTREKLFF
CDR3nt: TGTGCCAGCAGTTACACTAGACAGGTGACGAGGGAAAAACTGTTTTTT

j_gene: TRBJ2-5
d_gene: -
v_gene: TRBV19
abundance: -
CDR3aa: CASSIYRAQETQYF
CDR3nt: TGTGCCAGTAGTATATACAGGGCGCAAGAGACCCAGTACTTC

j_gene: TRBJ1-4
d_gene: TRBD1
v_gene: TRBV3-1/TRBV3-2
abundance: -
CDR3aa: CASSQDGTGGGNEKLFF
CDR3nt: TGTGCCAGCAGCCAAGATGGGACAGGAGGCGGCAATGAAAAACTGTTTTTT

j_gene: TRBJ2-7
d_gene: TRBD2
v_gene: TRBV7-2
abundance: -
CDR3aa: CASSLDGSGGLYEQYF
CDR3nt: TGTGCCAGCAGCTTAGATGGTAGCGGGGGCCTCTACGAGCAGTACTTC

j_gene: TRBJ2-2
d_gene: TRBD2
v_gene: TRBV9
abundance: -
CDR3aa: CASSPHWSAGGTGELFF
CDR3nt: TGTGCCAGCAGCCCCCATTGGTCAGCGGGAGGCACCGGGGAGCTGTTTTTT

j_gene: TRBJ1-1
d_gene: TRBD1
v_gene: TRBV6-5
abundance: -
CDR3aa: CASSYSRGQGRTEAFF
CDR3nt: TGTGCCAGCAGTTACTCTAGAGGACAGGGGAGGACTGAAGCTTTCTTT

j_gene: TRBJ1-2
d_gene: -
v_gene: TRBV20-1
abundance: -
CDR3aa: CSPSGRVGYGYTF
CDR3nt: TGCAGTCCCAGTGGCCGGGTGGGCTATGGCTACACCTTC

j_gene: TRBJ1-2
d_gene: -
v_gene: TRBV29-1
abundance: -
CDR3aa: CSASDSPLGYGYTF
CDR3nt: TGCAGCGCCTCAGACAGCCCCCTGGGCTATGGCTACACCTTC

j_gene: TRBJ2-3
d_gene: TRBD2
v_gene: TRBV7-6
abundance: -
CDR3aa: CASSLERGGPSDTQYF
CDR3nt: TGTGCCAGCAGCTTAGAGCGGGGGGGCCCCTCTGATACGCAGTATTTT

j_gene: TRBJ2-3
d_gene: TRBD2
v_gene: TRBV7-9
abundance: -
CDR3aa: CASSLVSASGRVGDTQYF
CDR3nt: TGTGCCAGCAGCTTAGTCTCTGCCAGCGGGAGGGTCGGGGATACGCAGTATTTT

j_gene: TRBJ1-5
d_gene: TRBD1
v_gene: TRBV9
abundance: once
CDR3aa: CASSVRDRDQPQHF
CDR3nt: TGTGCCAGCAGCGTCCGGGACAGGGATCAGCCCCAGCATTTT

j_gene: TRBJ2-1
d_gene: -
v_gene: TRBV27
abundance: -
CDR3aa: CASSLSSPLGGEQFF
CDR3nt: TGTGCCAGCAGTTTATCAAGCCCCTTGGGGGGAGAGCAGTTCTTC

j_gene: TRBJ1-1
d_gene: -
v_gene: TRBV14
abundance: -
CDR3aa: CASRVSGQQNTEAFF
CDR3nt: TGTGCCAGCAGAGTCTCTGGACAGCAGAACACTGAAGCTTTCTTT

j_gene: TRBJ1-2
d_gene: TRBD1
v_gene: TRBV30
abundance: -
CDR3aa: CAWGIPGGGYTF
CDR3nt: TGTGCCTGGGGAATCCCAGGGGGTGGCTACACCTTC

j_gene: TRBJ2-7
d_gene: -
v_gene: TRBV21-1
abundance: -
CDR3aa: CARRTSGRGASYEQYF
CDR3nt: TGTGCCAGACGGACTAGCGGGCGAGGGGCCTCCTACGAGCAGTACTTC

j_gene: TRBJ1-5
d_gene: TRBD1
v_gene: TRBV18
abundance: -
CDR3aa: CASSPFSTGVNQPQHF
CDR3nt: TGTGCCAGCTCACCGTTCAGCACAGGGGTCAATCAGCCCCAGCATTTT

j_gene: TRBJ2-7
d_gene: TRBD1
v_gene: TRBV24-1
abundance: -
CDR3aa: CAPHRGQTSEQYF
CDR3nt: TGTGCCCCCCACAGGGGGCAGACGAGCGAGCAGTACTTC

j_gene: TRBJ1-1
d_gene: TRBD1
v_gene: TRBV7-2
abundance: -
CDR3aa: CASSYRQGSPEAFF
CDR3nt: TGTGCCAGCAGCTATAGACAGGGTAGCCCTGAAGCTTTCTTT

j_gene: TRBJ2-3
d_gene: -
v_gene: TRBV4-3
abundance: -
CDR3aa: CASSQVLISQNPTDTQYF
CDR3nt: TGCGCCAGCAGCCAAGTTTTAATAAGCCAAAACCCCACAGATACGCAGTATTTT

j_gene: TRBJ2-3
d_gene: -
v_gene: TRBV19
abundance: -
CDR3aa: CASSPDRKGTDTQYF
CDR3nt: TGTGCCAGTAGTCCGGACAGAAAAGGCACAGATACGCAGTATTTT

j_gene: TRBJ2-2
d_gene: -
v_gene: TRBV11-2
abundance: -
CDR3aa: CASSLGAGPTGELFF
CDR3nt: TGTGCCAGCAGCTTAGGGGCGGGACCCACCGGGGAGCTGTTTTTT

j_gene: TRBJ2-4
d_gene: TRBD1
v_gene: TRBV9
abundance: -
CDR3aa: CASSVWGTGDSVAKNIQYF
CDR3nt: TGTGCCAGCAGCGTTTGGGGGACAGGGGATTCAGTAGCCAAAAACATTCAGTACTTC

j_gene: TRBJ2-2
d_gene: TRBD1
v_gene: TRBV9
abundance: -
CDR3aa: CASSVEIRGQGSTGELFF
CDR3nt: TGTGCCAGCAGCGTAGAAATTCGGGGACAGGGTTCCACCGGGGAGCTGTTTTTT

j_gene: TRBJ2-1
d_gene: -
v_gene: TRBV20-1
abundance: once
CDR3aa: CSAFKNEQFF
CDR3nt: TGCAGTGCTTTCAAAAATGAGCAGTTCTTC

j_gene: TRBJ2-2
d_gene: -
v_gene: TRBV1
abundance: -
CDR3aa: CTSSFEAGAGTGELFF
CDR3nt: TGCACCAGCAGCTTCGAAGCGGGAGCGGGCACCGGGGAGCTGTTTTTT

j_gene: TRBJ1-3
d_gene: -
v_gene: TRBV3-1/TRBV3-2
abundance: -
CDR3aa: CASSQARSGGNTIYF
CDR3nt: TGTGCCAGCAGCCAAGCCCGATCCGGGGGAAACACCATATATTTT

j_gene: TRBJ1-2
d_gene: -
v_gene: TRBV19
abundance: few
CDR3aa: CASSTRTANYGYTF
CDR3nt: TGTGCCAGTAGTACCAGGACAGCCAACTATGGCTACACCTTC

j_gene: TRBJ2-6
d_gene: -
v_gene: TRBV19
abundance: -
CDR3aa: CASSSGYGANVLTF
CDR3nt: TGTGCCAGTAGTTCCGGGTATGGGGCCAACGTCCTGACTTTC

j_gene: TRBJ2-1
d_gene: TRBD2
v_gene: TRBV4-3
abundance: -
CDR3aa: CASSQGPGTSMFF
CDR3nt: TGCGCCAGCAGCCAAGGCCCCGGGACTAGTATGTTCTTC

j_gene: TRBJ2-5
d_gene: TRBD1
v_gene: TRBV10-2
abundance: -
CDR3aa: CASRGTAVWETQYF
CDR3nt: TGCGCCAGCAGGGGGACAGCAGTTTGGGAGACCCAGTACTTC

j_gene: TRBJ2-3
d_gene: TRBD2
v_gene: TRBV3-1/TRBV3-2
abundance: -
CDR3aa: CASRPAGGITDTQYF
CDR3nt: TGTGCCAGCAGGCCAGCGGGGGGGATCACAGATACGCAGTATTTT

j_gene: TRBJ2-7
d_gene: TRBD2
v_gene: TRBV9
abundance: -
CDR3aa: CASSFAGGSSYEQYF
CDR3nt: TGTGCCAGCAGTTTCGCGGGGGGCTCCTCCTACGAGCAGTACTTC

j_gene: TRBJ1-5
d_gene: TRBD1
v_gene: TRBV3-1/TRBV3-2
abundance: -
CDR3aa: CASSQLTGEDKINQPQHF
CDR3nt: TGTGCCAGCAGCCAGTTGACAGGGGAGGATAAGATCAATCAGCCCCAGCATTTT

j_gene: TRBJ2-6
d_gene: TRBD1
v_gene: TRBV7-9
abundance: -
CDR3aa: CASSLPMTGGVGANVLTF
CDR3nt: TGTGCCAGCAGCCTACCTATGACAGGGGGCGTCGGGGCCAACGTCCTGACTTTC

j_gene: TRBJ1-1
d_gene: -
v_gene: TRBV12-3/TRBV12-4
abundance: -
CDR3aa: CASSLGGRPEAFF
CDR3nt: TGTGCCAGCAGTTTAGGGGGGCGGCCTGAAGCTTTCTTT

j_gene: TRBJ2-5
d_gene: -
v_gene: TRBV14
abundance: -
CDR3aa: CASSQEVAGRETQYF
CDR3nt: TGTGCCAGCAGCCAAGAGGTCGCAGGGAGGGAGACCCAGTACTTC

j_gene: TRBJ1-1
d_gene: -
v_gene: TRBV10-3
abundance: once
CDR3aa: CATTIDQGTEAFF
CDR3nt: TGTGCCACAACGATAGACCAGGGAACTGAAGCTTTCTTT

j_gene: TRBJ1-3
d_gene: -
v_gene: TRBV19
abundance: once
CDR3aa: CASSAGPSVTIYF
CDR3nt: TGTGCCAGTAGTGCGGGACCGAGCGTCACCATATATTTT

j_gene: TRBJ2-1
d_gene: -
v_gene: TRBV5-1
abundance: once
CDR3aa: CASSLQYNEQFF
CDR3nt: TGCGCCAGCAGCTTACAGTACAATGAGCAGTTCTTC

j_gene: TRBJ2-7
d_gene: TRBD1
v_gene: TRBV5-6
abundance: -
CDR3aa: CASIEWTGDEQYF
CDR3nt: TGTGCCAGCATCGAATGGACAGGCGACGAGCAGTACTTC